The 9 T cell receptor beta chains below were found in one sample sequenced in a study of human T cells and chemical hapten exposure (dated by TCRdb to the early 2020s). The sample's time point label, decoded: patch test 1, 2 weeks after DPC sensitization. Sample treatment or condition, as interpreted from the label and publication: therapeutic diphenylcyclopropenone sensitization with weekly scalp DPC. Library preparation employed RACE. Instrument used: NextSeq 500. Using fastp trimming at Q25 and MiXCR clonotype assembly, TCRdb reanalyzed the public sequencing data and kept in-frame beta chains. A single entry per CDR3 protein holds the most common genes and DNA from its merged rows. This sample has around 160,000 distinct CDR3 sequences in its table, and 14% of those were observed once. Of the sample, 1.7% falls within the top ten clones. The sequences come from whole blood, collected in connection with sensitization to the hapten diphenylcyclopropenone (DPC). The receptor source for this set is a woman aged 25 to 45 with alopecia areata. Some clones in this sample may be carry-over from other donors' samples.

This clonotype occurred a few times. The rearrangement links TRBV9 to TRBJ1-1; the match to TRBD1 covers 8 bases. CDR3 length: 13 amino acids. Trimming at V came to 2 bases and at J to 10 bases, leaving 7 bases not matched to a gene. Per the germline V gene, CDR1 is SGDLS and CDR2 is YYNGEE. CDR3 nucleotide sequence: TGTGCCAGCAGCGTGGCCGGACAGGGACCAGCTTTCTTT. Amino acid sequence: CASSVAGQGPAFF.

The J gene is TRBJ2-2, the V gene TRBV28; D not resolved. V lost 1 base to trimming and J lost 3 bases, with 9 bases between them. Germline lookup yields CDR1 MDHEN and CDR2 SYDVKM. This CDR3 has 15 residues. The chain's CDR3 is CASSLSGGYTGELFF. The CDR3 bases are TGTGCCAGCAGTTTATCTGGCGGCTACACCGGGGAGCTGTTTTTT.

The V call is TRBV5-5, the J call TRBJ2-2; the match to TRBD2 covers 13 bases. V shed 3 bases and J 6 bases; nucleotides not matched to a gene: 11. The CDR3 is 18 amino acids. CDR1 and CDR2 from the germline V gene are SGHKS and YYEKEE (reference sequence). In DNA form, the CDR3 reads TGTGCCAGCAGCTGGGGACTAGCGGGGAACTCAAGGGCCGGGGAGCTGTTTTTT. Its protein product is CASSWGLAGNSRAGELFF.

The table lists this clonotype with a few counts. The J gene is TRBJ2-7, the V gene TRBV4-3; tentative D call: TRBD2 (7 bases). The germline CDR1 and CDR2 sequences are LGHNA and YSLEER. The length of the CDR3 is 18 residues. The germline V and J ends were trimmed by 0 bases and 5 bases, with 23 bases remaining between them. The CDR3 region has the DNA TGCGCCAGCAGCCAAGATCTCGTCGGGGGGCCTCCCTCTGACGAGCAGTACTTC. Translated: CASSQDLVGGPPSDEQYF.

In its sample, this clonotype was seen a few times. V is TRBV9 and J is TRBJ1-1, with TRBD1 matching 9 bases. Unmatched junction bases numbered 7, after V lost 4 bases and J lost 0 bases. The CDR3 runs to 16 residues. Germline CDR1 SGDLS, CDR2 YYNGEE. The CDR3 reads CASSRTGAVLNTEAFF. CDR3 DNA: TGTGCCAGCAGCCGGACAGGGGCGGTCCTGAACACTGAAGCTTTCTTT.

This clonotype has at least ten counts. The J gene is TRBJ2-5, the V gene TRBV14; 10 bases line up with TRBD2. Germline CDR1 and CDR2: SGHDN and FVKESK. This CDR3 has 15 residues. With V trimmed by 4 bases and J by 2 bases, 4 bases remained unmatched. This CDR3 is CASSLGLAAQETQYF. CDR3 bases: TGTGCCAGCAGCCTTGGACTAGCGGCTCAAGAGACCCAGTACTTC.

The genes are TRBV3-1 and TRBJ2-3, with 7 positions matching TRBD2. CDR3 size: 16 residues. Germline lookup yields CDR1 LGHDT and CDR2 YNNKEL (reference sequence). J lost 1 base, V lost 4 bases, and 8 bases had no gene match. CDR3 amino acids: CASSPHQRGGTDTQYF. Here the CDR3 DNA reads TGTGCCAGCAGCCCACACCAGCGGGGCGGCACAGATACGCAGTATTTT.

The V call is TRBV28, the J call TRBJ2-5; D unresolved. This CDR3 has 17 amino acids. Germline V gene sequence: CDR1 MDHEN, CDR2 SYDVKM. Trimming pared 6 bases from V and 2 bases from J, leaving 22 bases between. This CDR3 is CASSRRLTARIQETQYF. The CDR3 region has the DNA TGTGCCAGCAGCCGGAGACTCACCGCCCGGATACAAGAGACCCAGTACTTC.

The J gene is TRBJ2-7, the V gene TRBV28; D remains ambiguous. The CDR3 consists of 13 residues. The germline CDR1 and CDR2 sequences are MDHEN and SYDVKM. Trimming took off 3 bases at V and 3 bases at J, with 9 bases between the two ends. In DNA form, the CDR3 reads TGTGCCAGCAGTTTCCCCCCCCTCTACGAGCAGTACTTC. The encoded protein is CASSFPPLYEQYF. The complete variable domain, with remaining parts taken from reference TRBV28 and TRBJ2-7, reads DVKVTQSSRYLVKRTGEKVFLECVQDMDHENMFWYRQDPGLGLRLIYFSYDVKMKEKGDIPEGYSVSREKKERFSLILESASTNQTSMYLCASSFPPLYEQYFGPGTRLTVT.